This entry lists 6 T cell receptor beta chains sequenced from one sample in a study of chemoradiotherapy in HPV16-positive cancers. Libraries were prepared by immunoSEQ multiplex PCR; TCRdb keeps only in-frame clonotypes and omits some of them. This sample carries approximately 17,000 clones, roughly 89% of them seen once, and the ten largest clones take about 2.3%. The starting material was blood, obtained from a patient who underwent chemoradiotherapy. These receptors were taken from a human donor with HPV-associated anogenital cancer.

DNA of the CDR3: TGTGCCAGCAGCCAAGATCTCGGCAGGTCGGAAGTAGGCAATCAGCCCCAGCATTTT. This codes for CASSQDLGRSEVGNQPQHF. The V call is TRBV4-2, the J call TRBJ1-5; no clear D gene. Trimming shortened V by 0 bases and J by 2 bases, and 20 bases separated the two germline ends. The germline gives CDR1 LGHNA, CDR2 YNFKEQ. The CDR3 contains 19 residues.

The chain couples TRBV5-1 to TRBJ2-5; 9 bases agree with TRBD2. Germline-derived CDR1 and CDR2 are SGHRS and YFSETQ. The CDR3 contains 17 residues. The junction had 10 bases not matched to a gene; V was cut back by 0 bases and J by 4 bases. The CDR3 nucleotides are TGCGCCAGCAGCTTGGTAGTGGTAGCGGGGGCTAGAGAGACCCAGTACTTC. It yields the protein CASSLVVVAGARETQYF.

The table lists this clone with a count of one. The chain uses TRBV6-5 and TRBJ1-1; D perhaps matches TRBD1 (6 bases). Germline CDR1 reads MNHEY; CDR2 reads SVGAGI. This CDR3 comprises 14 residues. Trimming took off 5 bases at V and 5 bases at J, with 15 bases between the two ends. For the CDR3, the DNA is TGTGCCAGCAGTCTCACCCCAGGGGTGACTGAAGCTTTCTTT. Translation: CASSLTPGVTEAFF.

This chain uses TRBV19 with TRBJ1-4, with 8 bases aligning to TRBD1. V trimming: 3 bases; J trimming: 7 bases; junction bases outside the gene matches: 4. The CDR3 has 14 residues. In germline, CDR1 is LNHDA, CDR2 SQIVND (reference sequence). CDR3 protein: CASSIGTGGEKLFF. The CDR3 coding sequence is TGTGCCAGTAGTATTGGGACAGGAGGTGAAAAACTGTTTTTT.

This chain uses TRBV28 with TRBJ1-1; D ambiguous. V was clipped by 2 bases and J by 11 bases, with 9 bases between them. The germline V gene has CDR1 MDHEN and CDR2 SYDVKM. CDR3 size: 11 residues. The CDR3 region is CASSLGKMAFF. Here the CDR3 DNA reads TGTGCCAGCAGTTTAGGGAAGATGGCTTTCTTT.

The chain is built from TRBV27 and TRBJ2-5; D possibly corresponds to TRBD1 (5 bases). From germline, CDR1 is MNHEY and CDR2 SMNVEV (reference sequence). Trimming stripped 2 bases from V and 1 base from J, with 5 bases between. There are 13 residues in the CDR3. The CDR3 sequence is CASSLRGQETQYF. The CDR3 nucleotides are TGTGCCAGCAGTTTAAGGGGCCAAGAGACCCAGTACTTC.